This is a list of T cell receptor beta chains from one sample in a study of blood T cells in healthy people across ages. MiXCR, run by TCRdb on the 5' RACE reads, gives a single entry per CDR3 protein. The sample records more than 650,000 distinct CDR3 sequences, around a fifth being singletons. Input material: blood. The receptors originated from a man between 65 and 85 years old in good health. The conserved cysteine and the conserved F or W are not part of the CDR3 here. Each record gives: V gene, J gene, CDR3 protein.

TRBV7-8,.,ASSLFSGGQETQY
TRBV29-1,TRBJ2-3,SGARDITGDTQY
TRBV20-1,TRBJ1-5,SAQGQGYSSNQPQH
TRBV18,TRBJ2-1,ASSNTGTRDNEQF
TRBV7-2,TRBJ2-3,ASSLDLLAGTTDTQY
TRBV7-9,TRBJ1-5,ASSPDAYSNQPQH
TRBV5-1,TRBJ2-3,ASSYRGSGTDTQY
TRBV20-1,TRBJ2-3,SALDSTDTQY
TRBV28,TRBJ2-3,ASSLVTTQSTDTQY
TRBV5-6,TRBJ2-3,ASSFGLALDTQY
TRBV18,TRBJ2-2,ASSPNPSLTGELF
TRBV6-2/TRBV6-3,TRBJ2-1,ASSTGEGVYNEQF
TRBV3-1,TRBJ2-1,ASSQNLAVLRSNEQF
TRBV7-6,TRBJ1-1,ASSFLGDKAF
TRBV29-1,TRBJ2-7,SVVRQGSSYEQY
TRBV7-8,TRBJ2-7,ASSAGQFAYEQY
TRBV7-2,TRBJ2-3,ASSLVARATDTQY
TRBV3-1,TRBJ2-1,ASAGTGVNEQF
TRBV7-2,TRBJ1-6,ASSLVWAFDNSPLH
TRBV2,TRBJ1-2,ASSELGTGVGYT
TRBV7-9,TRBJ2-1,ASNPEGYEQF
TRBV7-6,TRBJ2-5,ASSLALVDNQETQY
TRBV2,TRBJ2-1,ASNPWTSGANEQF
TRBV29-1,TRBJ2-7,SVVTGTGGSYEQC
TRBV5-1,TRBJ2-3,ASGIEGGYSTDTQY
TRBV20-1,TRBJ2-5,SARAAGVETQY
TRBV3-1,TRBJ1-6,ASSPTPTAVYSPLH
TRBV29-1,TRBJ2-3,SARGDKGIDTQY
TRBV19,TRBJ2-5,ASSILAAETQY
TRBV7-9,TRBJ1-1,ASSRDGQQAEAF
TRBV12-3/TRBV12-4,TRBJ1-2,ASSLAEGGVYGYT
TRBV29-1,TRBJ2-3,SVDGPSLGTDTQY
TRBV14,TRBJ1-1,ASSQKGNTEAF
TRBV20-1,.,SARGLAGDTREQY
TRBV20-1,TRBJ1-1,SARENLMNTEAF
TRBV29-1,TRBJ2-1,SAASAAYNEQF
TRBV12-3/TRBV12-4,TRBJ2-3,ADSSGGRSDTQY
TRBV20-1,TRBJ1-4,SAPTGALNEKLF
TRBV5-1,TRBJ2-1,ASSLSPGLAGVEQF
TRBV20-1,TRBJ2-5,TRLDPRGETQY
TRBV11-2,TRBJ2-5,ASSLDWTGGTQY
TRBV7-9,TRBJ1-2,ASSSGQFLYGYT
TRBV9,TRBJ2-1,ASSVEGQRGDPYNEQF
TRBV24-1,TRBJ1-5,ATSDSGNSRSAQH
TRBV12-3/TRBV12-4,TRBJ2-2,ASSFSGRVTGELF
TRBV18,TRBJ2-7,ASSPTGRAYEQY